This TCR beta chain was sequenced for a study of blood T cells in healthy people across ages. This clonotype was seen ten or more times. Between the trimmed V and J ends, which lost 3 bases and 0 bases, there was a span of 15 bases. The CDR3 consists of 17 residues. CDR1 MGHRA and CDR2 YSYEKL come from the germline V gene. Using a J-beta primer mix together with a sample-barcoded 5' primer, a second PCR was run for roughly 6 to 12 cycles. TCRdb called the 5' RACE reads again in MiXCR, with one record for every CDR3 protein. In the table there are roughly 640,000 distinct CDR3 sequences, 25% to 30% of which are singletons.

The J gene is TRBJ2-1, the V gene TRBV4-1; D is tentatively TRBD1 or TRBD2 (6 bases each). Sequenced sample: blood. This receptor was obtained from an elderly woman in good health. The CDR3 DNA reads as TGCGCCAGCAGCCAGCCGTCGGGGGCGAGCTCCTACAATGAGCAGTTCTTC. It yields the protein CASSQPSGASSYNEQFF.